The next 20 T cell receptor beta chains were all read from a single sample in a study of long-term antiretroviral therapy in people with HIV. Runs used v3.0 of the immunoSEQ assay and were done at survey level. The data were produced by immunoSEQ multiplex PCR, yet TCRdb's version contains in-frame clones alone and is incomplete. The sample includes about 40,000 clones, approximately 85% of them seen just once. The sample was unsorted PBMCs, taken 3.1 years after starting antiretroviral therapy. These receptor sequences come from a woman between 45 and 60 years old with HIV.

The chain is built from TRBV19 and TRBJ1-2; tentatively, D is TRBD1 (5 bases). The CDR3 extends over 14 amino acids. Germline V lookup: CDR1 LNHDA, CDR2 SQIVND (reference sequence). The V end lost 7 bases, the J end lost 8 bases, and 20 bases lay between the germline ends. Here the CDR3 reads CASTSGTQIAGYTF. The CDR3 coding sequence is TGTGCCAGTACCTCCGGGACCCAAATCGCGGGCTACACCTTC.

The chain joins TRBV6-1 to TRBJ2-3; 10 nucleotides match TRBD2. The length of the CDR3 is 16 residues. Looked up from germline, CDR1 is MNHNS and CDR2 is SASEGT. The V gene end was trimmed by 2 bases and the J gene end by 4 bases; junction bases not matched to a gene: 6. In nucleotides, the CDR3 is TGTGCCAGCAGTGAATTCGCTAGCGGGGGCGCAGATACGCAGTATTTT. Translated: CASSEFASGGADTQYF.

The chain joins TRBV2 to TRBJ2-1; D may match TRBD1 or TRBD2 (5 bases each). The V gene lost 7 bases and the J gene lost 1 base, with 20 bases spanning the gap. The CDR3 spans 17 residues. Germline loops: CDR1 SNHLY, CDR2 FYNNEI. The DNA for the CDR3 is TGTGCCAGCACCGACGGGCTAACGGGGCCATCCTACAATGAGCAGTTCTTC. This gives the protein CASTDGLTGPSYNEQFF. Filled out from reference TRBV2 and TRBJ2-1, the complete variable domain reads EPEVTQTPSHQVTQMGQEVILRCVPISNHLYFYWYRQILGQKVEFLVSFYNNEISEKSEIFDDQFSVERPDGSNFTLKIRSTKLEDSAMYFCASTDGLTGPSYNEQFFGPGTRLTVL.

CDR3 coding DNA: TGTGCCAGCAGCCCCCCATTTCGGTCAGGGGCGGGCACCGGGGAGCTGTTTTTT. Translated, it gives CASSPPFRSGAGTGELFF. V usage is TRBV7-9 and J usage is TRBJ2-2, with D tentatively TRBD1 (6 bases). The V and J ends lost 5 bases and 4 bases respectively, with 23 bases between them. The germline CDR1 and CDR2 sequences are SEHNR and FQNEAQ (reference sequence). The CDR3 is 18 residues long. Full variable domain (rest looked up from reference TRBV7-9 and TRBJ2-2): DTGVSQNPRHKITKRGQNVTFRCDPISEHNRLYWYRQTLGQGPEFLTYFQNEAQLEKSRLLSDRFSAERPKGSFSTLEIQRTEQGDSAMYLCASSPPFRSGAGTGELFFGEGSRLTVL.

The chain uses TRBV27 and TRBJ1-4; no firm D call. V lost 2 bases and J 2 bases, leaving 3 bases between the germline ends. The CDR3 runs to 13 residues. The germline CDR1 and CDR2 sequences are MNHEY and SMNVEV (reference sequence). CDR3 DNA: TGTGCCAGCAGTTTAGAGACTAATGAAAAACTGTTTTTT. Translating it yields CASSLETNEKLFF.

V gene TRBV7-8 combines with J gene TRBJ2-2; 12 bases are shared with TRBD2. The CDR3 runs 16 residues. The trim removed 8 bases at V and 4 bases at J, leaving 8 bases unmatched. The germline V gene encodes CDR1 SGHVS and CDR2 FQNEAQ. CDR3 region: CASLTSGGPGTGELFF. CDR3 DNA: TGTGCCAGCCTCACTAGCGGGGGGCCGGGCACCGGGGAGCTGTTTTTT.

The gene calls are TRBV5-1 and TRBJ2-7, with unresolved D. The germline CDR1 and CDR2 sequences are SGHRS and YFSETQ. This CDR3 region has 13 residues. Trimming stripped 4 bases from V and 0 bases from J, with 8 bases between. CDR3 residues: CASSPILSYEQYF. The DNA of the CDR3 is TGCGCCAGCAGCCCGATCCTCTCCTACGAGCAGTACTTC.

The chain couples TRBV6-1 to TRBJ1-5, with TRBD1 matching over 7 bases. Germline assignment: CDR1 MNHNS and CDR2 SASEGT. The V segment lost 10 bases and the J segment 4 bases; nucleotides outside the gene matches: 7. This CDR3 region has 13 residues. The CDR3 nucleotides read TGTGCCATCCTAAAGGGGGCTAATCAGCCCCAGCATTTT. It is translated as CAILKGANQPQHF.

The V call is TRBV27, the J call TRBJ2-2; no clear D gene. This CDR3 is 14 amino acids long. The germline V and J ends were trimmed by 2 bases and 5 bases, with 9 bases remaining between them. Germline-derived CDR1 and CDR2 are MNHEY and SMNVEV (reference sequence). The CDR3 loop is CASSLETWTGELFF. CDR3 bases: TGTGCCAGCAGTTTAGAGACTTGGACCGGGGAGCTGTTTTTT.

This clone was observed once. V gene TRBV5-1 combines with J gene TRBJ2-1; D is undetermined. This CDR3 has 12 amino acids. Germline values: CDR1 SGHRS, CDR2 YFSETQ. V was pared by 0 bases and J by 5 bases, with 3 bases between. CDR3 DNA: TGCGCCAGCAGCTTGGCCGACAATGAGCAGTTCTTC. It encodes CASSLADNEQFF.

This clone was found a few times. The J gene is TRBJ2-7, the V gene TRBV7-3; 7 bases are shared with TRBD2. This CDR3 has 14 amino acids. Unmatched junction bases numbered 12, after V lost 4 bases and J lost 9 bases. From germline, CDR1 is SGHTA and CDR2 FQGTGA. The CDR3 region is CASSSERAGGGQYF. The CDR3 region has the DNA TGTGCCAGCAGCTCCGAAAGGGCAGGCGGGGGGCAGTACTTC.

This clone came up a few times. The rearrangement uses TRBV19 and TRBJ1-5; D is uncertain. The ends were cut back, 3 bases at V and 6 bases at J, with 27 bases in the middle. The length of the CDR3 is 19 residues. CDR1 is LNHDA and CDR2 is SQIVND in the germline V gene (reference sequence). The CDR3 DNA sequence: TGTGCCAGTAGTATGAGGTTGATTGCCTACCCCACGGCGAGTCAGCCCCAGCATTTT. Its translation is CASSMRLIAYPTASQPQHF.

The chain uses TRBV19 and TRBJ2-7; D is possibly TRBD2 (6 bases). Germline CDR1 LNHDA, CDR2 SQIVND (reference sequence). There are 15 residues in the CDR3. Trimming removed 5 bases from V and 6 bases from J, with 20 bases in between. Here the CDR3 reads CASSLTGTESLEQYF. In DNA form, the CDR3 reads TGTGCCAGTAGTCTGACTGGGACTGAGTCTCTCGAGCAGTACTTC.

This rearrangement joins TRBV6-1 to TRBJ1-2; D is unclear. Trimming removed 2 bases at V and 2 bases at J, with 18 bases between. The CDR3 is made up of 17 amino acids. CDR1 is MNHNS, CDR2 SASEGT, per germline. The CDR3 DNA is TGTGCCAGCAGTGAAAAGGGTATAGGGTGGGCAAACTATGGCTACACCTTC. Translation: CASSEKGIGWANYGYTF.

This rearrangement joins TRBV12-5 to TRBJ1-2; no clear D gene. The CDR3 runs to 12 residues. Between the trimmed V and J ends, which lost 4 bases and 6 bases, there was a span of 9 bases. Germline CDR1 reads LGHNT; CDR2 reads FRNRAP. CDR3 coding DNA: TGTGCTAGTGGTTCCAGGTGGGATGGCTACACCTTC. Protein sequence: CASGSRWDGYTF.

The V call is TRBV19, the J call TRBJ1-2; D is ambiguous. The CDR3 is made up of 15 amino acids. Germline-derived CDR1 and CDR2 are LNHDA and SQIVND (reference sequence). V lost 7 bases, J lost 5 bases, and 20 bases lay in between. Here the CDR3 reads CASTPEADLLYGYTF. DNA for the CDR3: TGTGCCAGTACTCCTGAGGCGGACTTGCTTTATGGCTACACCTTC.

This clone was seen only a few times. V is TRBV11-2 and J is TRBJ2-7; D unclear. CDR3 length: 12 amino acids. V was cut by 10 bases and J by 0 bases, with 10 bases left in between. CDR1 and CDR2 (germline): SGHAT, FQNNGV. The CDR3 DNA is TGTGCCACCAGGACGGGCTCCTACGAGCAGTACTTC. Encoded protein: CATRTGSYEQYF.

The J gene is TRBJ1-2, the V gene TRBV19, with TRBD1 matching over 7 bases. Trimming took 3 bases from V and 0 from J; bases not matched to a gene: 4. Germline V gene sequence: CDR1 LNHDA, CDR2 SQIVND (reference sequence). The CDR3 contains 15 residues. CDR3 bases: TGTGCCAGTAGTATTCGGGACAGCTCTAACTATGGCTACACCTTC. Translating gives CASSIRDSSNYGYTF.

The chain links TRBV5-1 to TRBJ2-1, with D possibly matching TRBD1 (5 bases). V was cut by 0 bases and J by 5 bases, with 12 bases left in between. Germline CDR1 SGHRS, CDR2 YFSETQ. The CDR3 consists of 15 residues. In nucleotides, the CDR3 is TGCGCCAGCAGCTTGGTATTTGACAGAGACAATGAGCAGTTCTTC. This codes for CASSLVFDRDNEQFF.

This clone was seen a few times. The rearrangement links TRBV5-1 to TRBJ1-6, with D maybe TRBD1 (5 bases). Per the germline V gene, CDR1 is SGHRS and CDR2 is YFSETQ. This CDR3 spans 14 amino acids. V was shortened by 2 bases and J by 5 bases, with 8 bases between the two germline ends. The CDR3 coding sequence is TGCGCCAGCAGCTTACAGGCTAATAATTCACCCCTCCACTTT. As protein: CASSLQANNSPLHF.